These 20 T cell receptor beta chains share one sample of origin, sequenced in a study of shared clonotypes between healthy human individuals. Using immunoSEQ multiplex PCR, the repertoire was profiled, and TCRdb retains in-frame clones only, with some absent. Among around 100,000 clones listed, approximately 70% were seen once. Material: memory CD8+ T cells sorted from blood. As for subset: CD45RO+ cells pooled with CCR7-negative TemRA cells. The receptor source for this set is a woman aged 25 to 45 in good health.

The chain couples TRBV6-5 to TRBJ2-3; the match to TRBD2 covers 12 bases. The CDR3 spans 14 residues. The J segment lost 4 bases and the V segment lost 5 bases, leaving 1 base of the junction unmatched. The germline gives CDR1 MNHEY, CDR2 SVGAGI. The DNA for the CDR3 is TGTGCCAGCAGTCTAGCGGGAGGGGCAGATACGCAGTATTTT. Protein product: CASSLAGGADTQYF.

V gene TRBV7-2 combines with J gene TRBJ2-1; D remains unclear. The CDR3 has 14 residues. Trimming removed 1 base from V and 4 bases from J, with 8 bases in between. Germline-derived CDR1 and CDR2 are SGHTA and FQGNSA. The CDR3 sequence is CASSLGSVYNEQFF. The CDR3 coding sequence is TGTGCCAGCAGCTTAGGATCAGTATACAATGAGCAGTTCTTC.

The chain is built from TRBV7-9 and TRBJ2-1; TRBD1 matches 9 bases. J lost 6 bases, V lost 6 bases, and 6 bases had no gene match. This CDR3 is built from 14 residues. Germline V gene data show CDR1 as SEHNR and CDR2 as FQNEAQ (reference sequence). The CDR3 sequence: CASRPRTGANEQFF. The CDR3, as DNA: TGTGCCAGCAGACCTCGGACAGGGGCCAATGAGCAGTTCTTC. Variable domain in full (rest from reference TRBV7-9 and TRBJ2-1): DTGVSQNPRHKITKRGQNVTFRCDPISEHNRLYWYRQTLGQGPEFLTYFQNEAQLEKSRLLSDRFSAERPKGSFSTLEIQRTEQGDSAMYLCASRPRTGANEQFFGPGTRLTVL.

The chain links TRBV4-1 to TRBJ2-7; a possible D gene is TRBD2 (5 bases). Trimming left V 0 bases short and J 5 bases short, with 14 bases between. The germline V gene encodes CDR1 MGHRA and CDR2 YSYEKL. The CDR3 is made up of 15 amino acids. CDR3 DNA sequence: TGCGCCAGCAGCCAAGATTGGACGGGAAGGAACGAGCAGTACTTC. Amino acid sequence: CASSQDWTGRNEQYF.

This clone was counted between two and nine times. This sequence joins TRBV5-1 and TRBJ2-7, with no clear D. CDR3 length equals 15 residues. The germline V gene has CDR1 SGHRS and CDR2 YFSETQ. V was shortened by 0 bases and J by 0 bases, with 10 bases between the two germline ends. The DNA for the CDR3 is TGCGCCAGCAGCTTGGAGGGCAGACTCTCCTACGAGCAGTACTTC. Translation gives CASSLEGRLSYEQYF. Full variable domain (missing parts from reference TRBV5-1 and TRBJ2-7): KAGVTQTPRYLIKTRGQQVTLSCSPISGHRSVSWYQQTPGQGLQFLFEYFSETQRNKGNFPGRFSGRQFSNSRSEMNVSTLELGDSALYLCASSLEGRLSYEQYFGPGTRLTVT.

This clone was recorded once. The chain links TRBV11-2 to TRBJ2-5, with D perhaps matching TRBD2 (5 bases). V lost 2 bases and J 5 bases, leaving 12 bases between the germline ends. The germline V gene has CDR1 SGHAT and CDR2 FQNNGV. This CDR3 spans 14 amino acids. CDR3 DNA sequence: TGTGCCAGCAGCTTAAGCCCGGGGTACGAGACCCAGTACTTC. Protein: CASSLSPGYETQYF.

This clone was seen many times. The chain carries TRBV28 and TRBJ2-3, with 7 positions matching TRBD1. CDR1 MDHEN and CDR2 SYDVKM come from the germline V gene. The length of the CDR3 is 17 residues. The V segment lost 2 bases and the J segment 6 bases; nucleotides outside the gene matches: 14. CDR3 residues: CASSLPLTGDEGDTQYF. In DNA form, the CDR3 reads TGTGCCAGCAGTTTACCCCTAACAGGGGATGAGGGGGATACGCAGTATTTT. The full variable domain, with the rest looked up from reference TRBV28 and TRBJ2-3, is DVKVTQSSRYLVKRTGEKVFLECVQDMDHENMFWYRQDPGLGLRLIYFSYDVKMKEKGDIPEGYSVSREKKERFSLILESASTNQTSMYLCASSLPLTGDEGDTQYFGPGTRLTVL.

This clone was seen only a few times. The rearrangement links TRBV7-8 to TRBJ2-3; 7 nucleotides agree with TRBD2. Germline values: CDR1 SGHVS, CDR2 FQNEAQ. The junction had 7 bases not matched to a gene; V was cut back by 4 bases and J by 6 bases. The CDR3 is made up of 14 amino acids. CDR3 region: CASSSPKLADTQYF. The CDR3 bases are TGTGCCAGCAGCTCACCGAAACTAGCGGATACGCAGTATTTT. Looking up the rest from reference TRBV7-8 and TRBJ2-3 gives the full variable domain: GAGVSQSPRYKVAKRGQDVALRCDPISGHVSLFWYQQALGQGPEFLTYFQNEAQLDKSGLPSDRFFAERPEGSVSTLKIQRTQQEDSAVYLCASSSPKLADTQYFGPGTRLTVL.

Only a few counts were recorded for this clone. The V gene is TRBV27, the J gene TRBJ2-7; D call uncertain. This CDR3 region has 15 residues. The germline V and J ends were trimmed by 5 bases and 4 bases, with 18 bases remaining between them. In germline, CDR1 is MNHEY, CDR2 SMNVEV (reference sequence). The CDR3 DNA reads TGTGCCAGCAGTGATAGGGTGGGCGGAGCATACGAGCAGTACTTC. Translating gives CASSDRVGGAYEQYF.

Here the CDR3 DNA reads TGTGCCAGCAGAGATACGAGCTCCTACAATGAGCAGTTCTTC. It yields the protein CASRDTSSYNEQFF. This chain connects TRBV7-9 to TRBJ2-1; no definite D call. The germline CDR1 and CDR2 sequences are SEHNR and FQNEAQ (reference sequence). V lost 6 bases, J lost 0 bases, and 9 bases lay in between. The length of the CDR3 is 14 residues.

The V gene is TRBV28, the J gene TRBJ2-1; TRBD2 matches 8 bases. Germline loops: CDR1 MDHEN, CDR2 SYDVKM. J gave up 7 bases and V 4 bases, and 0 bases lay outside the gene matches. The CDR3 covers 12 residues. CDR3 protein: CASSSSGNEQFF. The DNA for the CDR3 is TGTGCCAGCAGTTCTAGCGGGAATGAGCAGTTCTTC.

The chain uses TRBV7-3 and TRBJ1-1; 8 nucleotides align to TRBD1. CDR1 and CDR2 from the germline V gene are SGHTA and FQGTGA. J was trimmed by 1 base and V by 5 bases; bases with no gene match: 9. The CDR3 spans 16 residues. CDR3 loop: CASSLRRTGKNTEAFF. DNA of the CDR3: TGTGCCAGCAGCCTACGAAGGACAGGGAAGAACACTGAAGCTTTCTTT.

The rearrangement links TRBV5-6 to TRBJ1-3; D not certain. Trimming took off 1 base at V and 4 bases at J, with 15 bases between the two ends. The CDR3 length is 16 residues. CDR1 and CDR2 (germline): SGHDT, YYEEEE. CDR3 in amino acids: CASSLSEHRAGNTIYF. The CDR3, as DNA: TGTGCCAGCAGCTTGTCTGAACACCGGGCAGGAAACACCATATATTTT.

This clone was counted many times. The chain links TRBV27 to TRBJ2-7, with 9 bases aligning to TRBD2. J gave up 6 bases and V 1 base, and 10 bases lay outside the gene matches. In germline, CDR1 is MNHEY, CDR2 SMNVEV (reference sequence). CDR3 length: 16 residues. In DNA, the CDR3 is TGTGCCAGCAGTTTATATAGCGGGAGTGCATTAATCGAGCAGTACTTC. Translated, it gives CASSLYSGSALIEQYF.

This clone was counted between two and nine times. V is TRBV2 and J is TRBJ1-1, with 7 positions matching TRBD1. The germline V gene has CDR1 SNHLY and CDR2 FYNNEI. J gave up 8 bases and V 5 bases, and 8 bases lay outside the gene matches. The CDR3 totals 13 residues. CDR3: CASSRDRDLEAFF. DNA of the CDR3: TGTGCCAGCAGTCGTGACAGGGATCTCGAAGCTTTCTTT.

The chain links TRBV14 to TRBJ2-1; 8 bases map to TRBD2. With V trimmed by 4 bases and J by 10 bases, 12 bases remained unmatched. Per the germline V gene, CDR1 is SGHDN and CDR2 is FVKESK. CDR3 size: 15 residues. CDR3 DNA sequence: TGTGCCAGCAGCCGAGCGGGAGAGCGTCTAAGGGAGCAGTTCTTC. It codes for CASSRAGERLREQFF.

This clone was seen once. The chain uses TRBV18 and TRBJ1-1; D is unclear. CDR1 KGHSH and CDR2 LQKENI come from the germline V gene. Between the trimmed V and J ends, which lost 0 bases and 8 bases, there was a span of 10 bases. The CDR3 covers 13 residues. In DNA, the CDR3 is TGTGCCAGCTCACCACCCCCGCCGACCGAAGCTTTCTTT. Protein product: CASSPPPPTEAFF. Filled out from reference TRBV18 and TRBJ1-1, the complete variable domain reads NAGVMQNPRHLVRRRGQEARLRCSPMKGHSHVYWYRQLPEEGLKFMVYLQKENIIDESGMPKERFSAEFPKEGPSILRIQQVVRGDSAAYFCASSPPPPTEAFFGQGTRLTVV.

This rearrangement joins TRBV29-1 to TRBJ2-7, with D possibly being TRBD1 or TRBD2 (5 bases each). Trimming took 4 bases from V and 4 from J, leaving 14 bases between them. Germline CDR1 SQVTM, CDR2 ANQGSEA. The CDR3 length is 13 residues. The CDR3, as DNA: TGCAGCGTTGGATTTAGGGGAGCGTACGAGCAGTACTTC. As protein: CSVGFRGAYEQYF.

The V call is TRBV7-9, the J call TRBJ2-7; tentative D call: TRBD1 (6 bases). CDR1 is SEHNR and CDR2 is FQNEAQ in the germline V gene (reference sequence). Trimming removed 1 base at V and 3 bases at J, with 10 bases between. CDR3 size: 14 residues. The CDR3 is CASSLEGEYYEQYF. As DNA, the CDR3 is TGTGCCAGCAGCTTAGAGGGGGAGTACTACGAGCAGTACTTC. The full variable domain, rest sourced from reference TRBV7-9 and TRBJ2-7, is DTGVSQNPRHKITKRGQNVTFRCDPISEHNRLYWYRQTLGQGPEFLTYFQNEAQLEKSRLLSDRFSAERPKGSFSTLEIQRTEQGDSAMYLCASSLEGEYYEQYFGPGTRLTVT.

This clone was counted only a few times. J is TRBJ2-3 and V is TRBV4-2, with a tentative D call TRBD2 (5 bases). This CDR3 comprises 18 residues. Germline values: CDR1 LGHNA, CDR2 YNFKEQ. Trimming took off 0 bases at V and 0 bases at J, with 16 bases between the two ends. CDR3 in amino acids: CASSQDGDAADSTDTQYF. CDR3 nucleotide sequence: TGTGCCAGCAGCCAAGATGGTGATGCAGCGGACAGCACAGATACGCAGTATTTT.